One and the same sample provided the 25 T cell receptor beta chains below, sequenced in a study of metastatic and nonmetastatic thyroid tumors. TCRdb called clones again from the PCR reads with MiXCR. Of 13,000 or so clones in the sample, under 30% were seen once. Until they underwent thyroid surgery, no patient had received any treatment. The sequenced material came from tumor tissue. The receptors shown here come from a female donor with papillary thyroid cancer or a benign thyroid nodule (not recorded which). Some clones in this sample may be carry-over from other donors' samples.

The chain carries TRBV4-2 and TRBJ2-3, with TRBD2 identical over 11 bases. CDR1 and CDR2 (germline): LGHNA, YNFKEQ. The CDR3 covers 15 residues. V lost 2 bases and J lost 3; bases outside the gene matches: 1. This CDR3 is CASSQPSGRTDTQYF. Here the CDR3 DNA reads TGTGCCAGCAGCCAACCTAGCGGGAGGACAGATACGCAGTATTTT.

This clone was counted at least ten times. The gene calls are TRBV28 and TRBJ2-3; no clear D. V was clipped by 7 bases and J by 0 bases, with 11 bases between them. The CDR3 consists of 14 residues. From germline, CDR1 is MDHEN and CDR2 SYDVKM. CDR3 protein: CASTRTASTDTQYF. The CDR3 nucleotides read TGTGCCAGCACCCGGACGGCTAGCACAGATACGCAGTATTTT.

This clone has more than one count but fewer than ten. The rearrangement uses TRBV24-1 and TRBJ1-5; D remains ambiguous. CDR1 is KGHDR and CDR2 is SFDVKD in the germline V gene. Trimming shortened V by 0 bases and J by 15 bases, and 11 bases separated the two germline ends. This CDR3 has 12 amino acids. CDR3 in amino acids: CATSDLPRPRHF. For the CDR3, the DNA is TGTGCCACCAGTGATTTGCCACGGCCCAGGCATTTT.

This clone was seen only a few times. The chain couples TRBV19 to TRBJ1-2; no clear D. The V gene's germline CDR1 is LNHDA and CDR2 SQIVND (reference sequence). V was cut by 5 bases and J by 8 bases, with 12 bases left in between. The CDR3 has 12 amino acids. The CDR3 coding sequence is TGTGCCAGTAGTCCCCAGCGGGAAGGCTACACCTTC. Amino acids: CASSPQREGYTF.

The chain is built from TRBV4-2 and TRBJ1-5; tentatively, D is TRBD1 (6 bases). V lost 0 bases and J lost 4, with 13 bases in between. CDR1 and CDR2 from the germline V gene are LGHNA and YNFKEQ. The length of the CDR3 is 16 residues. The CDR3 loop reads CASSQDLDSKNQPQHF. DNA for the CDR3: TGTGCCAGCAGCCAAGACTTGGACAGCAAAAATCAGCCCCAGCATTTT.

This clone was observed at least ten times. This chain joins TRBV18 and TRBJ1-1; 9 bases agree with TRBD1. The CDR3 sequence is 13 residues long. In germline, CDR1 is KGHSH, CDR2 LQKENI. The V segment lost 3 bases and the J segment 10 bases; nucleotides outside the gene matches: 6. CDR3 amino acids: CASSPSGGQGAFF. CDR3 nucleotides: TGTGCCAGCTCACCGAGCGGGGGACAGGGAGCTTTCTTT.

The chain combines TRBV28 with TRBJ1-6; maybe TRBD1 (6 bases). Germline V gives CDR1 MDHEN, CDR2 SYDVKM. V gave up 5 bases and J gave up 7 bases, with 12 bases separating them. The CDR3 is made up of 14 amino acids. The CDR3 loop is CASSNRVGNSPLHF. The DNA for the CDR3 is TGTGCCAGCAGTAACAGGGTCGGGAATTCACCCCTCCACTTT. The complete variable domain, with remaining parts taken from reference TRBV28 and TRBJ1-6, reads DVKVTQSSRYLVKRTGEKVFLECVQDMDHENMFWYRQDPGLGLRLIYFSYDVKMKEKGDIPEGYSVSREKKERFSLILESASTNQTSMYLCASSNRVGNSPLHFGNGTRLTVT.

This clone is categorized as medium-sized. J is TRBJ2-5 and V is TRBV5-1, with 7 bases matching TRBD1. CDR3 length: 17 amino acids. CDR1 and CDR2 (germline): SGHRS, YFSETQ. The V and J ends lost 7 bases and 5 bases, in that order; junction bases with no gene match: 20. This CDR3 reads CASHQREPGGPWETQYF. The CDR3 bases are TGCGCCAGCCATCAACGAGAACCAGGGGGACCCTGGGAGACCCAGTACTTC.

By its share, this clone is medium-sized. The chain has TRBV7-9 and TRBJ2-7, with 9 bases fitting TRBD1. The germline V gene encodes CDR1 SEHNR and CDR2 FQNEAQ (reference sequence). This CDR3 comprises 14 residues. Trimming took 5 bases from V and 2 from J; bases not matched to a gene: 4. CDR3 in DNA: TGTGCCAGCAGCCAGAACAGGGGGCCCTACGAGCAGTACGTC. Translated: CASSQNRGPYEQYV.

The chain couples TRBV18 to TRBJ2-7, with D possibly matching TRBD2 (5 bases). The CDR3 runs to 16 residues. V lost 4 bases to trimming and J lost 5 bases, with 21 bases between them. CDR1 and CDR2 (germline): KGHSH, LQKENI. As DNA, the CDR3 is TGTGCCAGCTCACGCCTGGAAGAGGGAGCCTATCACGAGCAGTACTTC. Translation gives CASSRLEEGAYHEQYF.

This clone has a count of ten or more. The J gene is TRBJ2-5, the V gene TRBV9; possible D gene TRBD2, 6 bases. V was cut by 0 bases and J by 5 bases, with 14 bases left in between. This CDR3 is built from 15 residues. Germline V gene sequence: CDR1 SGDLS, CDR2 YYNGEE. In nucleotides, the CDR3 is TGTGCCAGCAGCGTAGCGGGAGAAAGAAGGGAGACCCAGTACTTC. Translated, it gives CASSVAGERRETQYF.

This clone rates as medium-sized (0.01 to 0.1%). The chain joins TRBV7-3 to TRBJ1-6; 8 bases map to TRBD1. V was pared by 4 bases and J by 6 bases, with 2 bases of the junction left unmatched. Looked up from germline, CDR1 is SGHTA and CDR2 is FQGTGA. This CDR3 is 14 amino acids long. The CDR3 region has the DNA TGTGCCAGCAGCTCCGGACAGGGTAATTCACCCCTCCACTTT. As protein: CASSSGQGNSPLHF.

The CDR3 DNA reads as TGTGCCAGCAGTTTCGGGACAGGGGTGGAGGGCTACACCTTC. Amino acid sequence: CASSFGTGVEGYTF. The chain recombines TRBV12-3 or TRBV12-4 with TRBJ1-2, with 10 nucleotides matching TRBD1. This CDR3 region has 14 residues. Trimming at V came to 3 bases and at J to 8 bases, leaving 6 bases not matched to a gene.

This clone has just a few counts. The DNA is left out, because the CDR3 cannot be placed on it with certainty; the CDR3 is given as TCRdb lists it. The chain joins TRBV13 to TRBJ1-4; TRBD1, the table's D call, lacks a check against the DNA. With termini counted, the CDR3 has 17 amino acids. Germline CDR1 PRHDT, CDR2 FYEKMQ (reference sequence). The CDR3: CASSSGQADQLMKNCFF.

This clone was seen ten or more times. The V call is TRBV20-1, the J call TRBJ1-4; 8 bases fit TRBD1. From germline, CDR1 is DFQATT and CDR2 SNEGSKA (reference sequence). The length of the CDR3 is 18 residues. The trim removed 5 bases at V and 4 bases at J, leaving 18 bases unmatched. CDR3 bases: TGCAGTGCTCTAACGACTGGGGGACAGGTTGTAGTTAATGAAAAACTGTTTTTT. This codes for CSALTTGGQVVVNEKLFF.

J is TRBJ2-7 and V is TRBV6-1; either TRBD1 or TRBD2 may supply D (6 bases each). Deletions cut 7 bases from V and 3 bases from J, with 13 bases between. CDR1 and CDR2 (germline): MNHNS, SASEGT. CDR3 length equals 13 residues. The CDR3 coding sequence is TGTGCCAGCAACCAGGGGCGGGGCTACGAGCAGTACTTC. The encoded protein is CASNQGRGYEQYF.

Sample share makes this clone medium-sized. The chain employs TRBV15 and TRBJ2-1; D may be TRBD1 or TRBD2 (5 bases each). The CDR3 loop spans 14 amino acids. Trimming took 0 bases from V and 2 from J, leaving 5 bases between them. In germline, CDR1 is LNHNV, CDR2 YYDKDF (reference sequence). DNA of the CDR3: TGTGCCACCAGCAGAGAGGGGGCCTACAATGAGCAGTTCTTC. It specifies CATSREGAYNEQFF.

This clone was observed many times. The chain is built from TRBV6-1 and TRBJ1-5; 10 nucleotides agree with TRBD1. The CDR3 runs to 14 residues. With 5 bases clipped from V and 6 bases from J, the junction kept 4 bases outside the gene matches. The germline V gene encodes CDR1 MNHNS and CDR2 SASEGT. In nucleotides, the CDR3 is TGTGCCAGCAGTTCGGGGACAGGGGCTCAGCCCCAGCATTTT. Amino acid sequence: CASSSGTGAQPQHF.

Relative to its sample, this clone is medium-sized. This sequence joins TRBV12-3 or TRBV12-4 and TRBJ1-4, with a possible D match to TRBD1 (5 bases). Trimming removed 7 bases from V and 7 bases from J, with 10 bases in between. The CDR3 sequence is 12 residues long. This CDR3 is CASTGGGEKLFF. In DNA form, the CDR3 reads TGTGCCAGCACTGGGGGGGGTGAAAAACTGTTTTTT.

This clone was counted between two and nine times. The chain recombines TRBV6-1 with TRBJ2-5; 8 nucleotides agree with TRBD2. Trimming took 5 bases from V and 5 from J; bases not matched to a gene: 10. This CDR3 has 15 amino acids. Per the germline V gene, CDR1 is MNHNS and CDR2 is SASEGT. The CDR3 here is CASSPGLSGGETQYF. As DNA, the CDR3 is TGTGCCAGCAGTCCTGGACTATCGGGAGGGGAGACCCAGTACTTC.

This clone was detected many times. The chain has TRBV2 and TRBJ1-1; TRBD1 aligns across 7 bases. The V gene end was trimmed by 5 bases and the J gene end by 1 base; junction bases not matched to a gene: 4. Germline CDR1 reads SNHLY; CDR2 reads FYNNEI. The length of the CDR3 is 14 residues. The CDR3 sequence: CASSRGQANTEAFF. CDR3 nucleotides: TGTGCCAGCAGTCGAGGACAGGCGAACACTGAAGCTTTCTTT.

The chain combines TRBV2 with TRBJ2-2; weak D call: TRBD2 (6 bases). The CDR3 spans 17 residues. CDR1 is SNHLY and CDR2 is FYNNEI in the germline V gene. V was shortened by 5 bases and J by 2 bases, with 18 bases between the two germline ends. CDR3: CASSKGSGPLNTGELFF. CDR3 coding DNA: TGTGCCAGCAGTAAGGGAAGCGGGCCTCTTAACACCGGGGAGCTGTTTTTT.

The rearrangement joins TRBV7-9 to TRBJ1-5; no definite D call. V gave up 5 bases and J gave up 7 bases, with 12 bases separating them. The CDR3 contains 13 residues. From germline, CDR1 is SEHNR and CDR2 FQNEAQ (reference sequence). The CDR3 nucleotides read TGTGCCAGCAGCCGGAGGGCAGAACAGCCCCAGCATTTT. It codes for CASSRRAEQPQHF.

The rearrangement links TRBV6-6 to TRBJ1-4; 11 positions agree with TRBD1. From germline, CDR1 is MNHNY and CDR2 SVGAGI (reference sequence). The CDR3 runs to 15 residues. Trimming removed 2 bases from V and 8 bases from J; junction bases left unmatched: 4. CDR3 nucleotides: TGTGCCAGCAGTTACGGGACAGGGGGAGGAGAAAAACTGTTTTTT. Protein: CASSYGTGGGEKLFF.

Sample share makes this clone medium-sized. This sequence joins TRBV9 and TRBJ2-2; 9 bases match TRBD1. CDR3 size: 16 residues. The germline V gene has CDR1 SGDLS and CDR2 YYNGEE. Trimming removed 5 bases from V and 5 bases from J; junction bases left unmatched: 10. The CDR3 here is CASREEGTGWTGELFF. The CDR3 DNA is TGTGCCAGCAGGGAGGAAGGGACAGGGTGGACCGGGGAGCTGTTTTTT.